This T cell receptor beta chain originates from a study of post-analysis software for immune sequencing data. Turning to the study itself: There were relapsing-remitting, secondary progressive and progressive-relapsing multiple sclerosis among the disease courses included.

Unique molecular identifiers had been added to the TCR beta cDNA libraries. Roughly 0.5 million cDNA molecules were obtained from about 0.98 to 11 million T cells. TCRdb re-called the PCR reads through MiXCR, storing one row per CDR3 protein. The repertoire has about 820,000 distinct CDR3 sequences, 53% of them found once; the top ten carry roughly 4.4%. The CDR3 has 19 amino acids. The germline CDR1 and CDR2 sequences are SGHAT and FQNNGV. Remarks on this clonotype: As yet, its antigen is unknown.

Study-wide results and limits: Controls showed lower frequencies than patients for a few TRBV segments, and TRBV5-6, TRBV5-1 and TRBV20-1 were among these. In multiple sclerosis, normalized Chao1 diversity was significantly below that of controls.

The sequenced sample consisted of blood. This clonotype originated in a girl aged 10-17 years with multiple sclerosis. This chain links TRBV11-2 with TRBJ2-5; 15 bases line up with TRBD2. The J call may not be correct, given that the DNA end is closer to TRBJ2-7. The CDR3 nucleotides are TGTGCCAGCAGCTTAGGACCGGGACTAGCGGGAGGTATCATGTACGAGCAGTACTTC. Translating it yields CASSLGPGLAGGIMYEQYF.